This T cell receptor beta chain was captured in a study of T-cell memory formation after mild COVID-19. J was trimmed by 3 bases and V by 5 bases; bases with no gene match: 15. CDR3 length: 18 residues. The V gene's germline CDR1 is MNHEY and CDR2 SVGEGT. TCRdb re-analysed the 5' RACE reads in MiXCR, keeping a single row per CDR3 protein. The profile shows about 430,000 distinct CDR3 sequences, 18% of them singletons. Worth noting for this clonotype: Its matching antigen is unknown.

General study results and limits: Contracting CD8+ clones were enriched in EMRA, CD4+ mainly in CM and EM. Pre-infection memory already had some responding clones, implying cross-reactive memory joined.

The chain links TRBV6-2 or TRBV6-3 to TRBJ2-4; 8 bases are shared with TRBD1. The receptor was derived from a young man who had mild COVID-19 (a few samples of this study predate the infection). Cell type and time point are not known. Sequencing used PBMCs or a T cell subset sorted from them (not recorded which). Here the CDR3 reads CASSQSTTRGLGKNIQYF. DNA of the CDR3: TGTGCCAGCAGTCAATCTACCACCAGGGGGCTCGGCAAAAACATTCAGTACTTC.